A single sample gave rise to the 22 T cell receptor beta chains below, sequenced in a study of somatic mutations in cytotoxic T cells in rheumatoid arthritis. Sequenced by immunoSEQ multiplex PCR; TCRdb stores in-frame clones only, minus some. Here the sample spans 6,500 to 7,500 clones, 87% being singletons. The specimen was CD8+ T cells sorted from blood. The origin of the receptors is a man aged 40-49 years with rheumatoid arthritis.

This chain connects TRBV7-9 to TRBJ2-7; a weak D match, TRBD1 (5 bases). The CDR3 extends over 14 amino acids. Germline values: CDR1 SEHNR, CDR2 FQNEAQ (reference sequence). V was shortened by 4 bases and J by 3 bases, with 13 bases between the two germline ends. The CDR3 loop reads CASSSPGRHYEQYF. The DNA for the CDR3 is TGTGCCAGCAGCTCCCCAGGGCGGCACTACGAGCAGTACTTC.

The CDR3 DNA is TGTGCCAGCAGTTACGGGGGGGACAACAATGAGCAGTTCTTC. It encodes CASSYGGDNNEQFF. The chain uses TRBV6-5 and TRBJ2-1; possible D gene TRBD2, 7 bases. CDR3 length: 14 amino acids. The V gene lost 2 bases and the J gene lost 5 bases, with 10 bases spanning the gap. Germline V CDR1 and CDR2: MNHEY, SVGAGI.

This chain uses TRBV9 with TRBJ2-1; TRBD2 is a possible D gene (5 bases). Trimming pared 0 bases from V and 4 bases from J, leaving 11 bases between. Germline assignment: CDR1 SGDLS and CDR2 YYNGEE. The CDR3 runs 15 residues. The CDR3 coding sequence is TGTGCCAGCAGCGTAGGAGGACTGTCATACAATGAGCAGTTCTTC. This translates into CASSVGGLSYNEQFF.

The chain combines TRBV7-3 with TRBJ2-3; D is possibly TRBD1 (6 bases). Germline loops: CDR1 SGHTA, CDR2 FQGTGA. The CDR3 extends over 15 amino acids. V was cut by 0 bases and J by 4 bases, with 11 bases left in between. CDR3 protein: CASSLTGAMADTQYF. The CDR3 DNA sequence: TGTGCCAGCAGCTTAACGGGGGCAATGGCAGATACGCAGTATTTT.

The chain uses TRBV25-1 and TRBJ1-2, with 10 nucleotides matching TRBD1. The junction had 3 bases not matched to a gene; V was cut back by 4 bases and J by 7 bases. The germline CDR1 and CDR2 sequences are MGHDK and SYGVNS. The CDR3 runs to 13 residues. In DNA, the CDR3 is TGTGCCAGCAGTGTTGGGACAGGGGTTGGCTACACCTTC. As protein: CASSVGTGVGYTF.

The chain couples TRBV11-2 to TRBJ2-7; 9 bases are a match to TRBD1. Germline-derived CDR1 and CDR2 are SGHAT and FQNNGV. Germline trimming cut 6 bases from V and 3 bases from J; bases unmatched to any gene: 3. This CDR3 has 13 amino acids. The CDR3 loop is CASSTGGVYEQYV. CDR3 bases: TGTGCCAGCAGTACAGGGGGCGTCTACGAGCAGTACGTC.

CDR3 amino acids: CASSLGGMSGGDEETQYF. As DNA, the CDR3 is TGTGCCAGCAGCTTAGGCGGTATGAGCGGGGGGGATGAAGAGACCCAGTACTTC. This chain links TRBV13 with TRBJ2-5; 10 bases agree with TRBD2. Germline trimming cut 0 bases from V and 3 bases from J; bases unmatched to any gene: 10. Per the germline V gene, CDR1 is PRHDT and CDR2 is FYEKMQ (reference sequence). The CDR3 runs to 18 residues.

V gene TRBV4-1 combines with J gene TRBJ1-2, with TRBD1 matching over 7 bases. Trimming cost V 0 bases and J 8 bases; bases outside gene matches: 12. The CDR3 is 16 residues long. Germline CDR1 reads MGHRA; CDR2 reads YSYEKL. The CDR3 sequence is CASSQEQGGAAGGYTF. In DNA form, the CDR3 reads TGCGCCAGCAGCCAAGAGCAAGGGGGCGCTGCGGGGGGCTACACCTTC.

V gene TRBV5-4 combines with J gene TRBJ2-3; 7 bases are shared with TRBD2. The CDR3 covers 15 residues. From germline, CDR1 is SGHNT and CDR2 YYREEE (reference sequence). With 7 bases clipped from V and 0 bases from J, the junction kept 8 bases outside the gene matches. The CDR3 nucleotides are TGTGCCAGCGGATTGCTCGGGGGGAGCACAGATACGCAGTATTTT. Protein sequence: CASGLLGGSTDTQYF.

The chain is built from TRBV6-1 and TRBJ2-7; weak D call: TRBD1 (6 bases). The CDR3 runs 12 residues. Germline V gene data show CDR1 as MNHNS and CDR2 as SASEGT. Trimming removed 5 bases at V and 2 bases at J, with 7 bases between. The CDR3 nucleotides are TGTGCCAGCAGTCCAGGGGCCTACGAGCAGTACTTC. This encodes CASSPGAYEQYF.

The chain uses TRBV28 and TRBJ2-4; 9 bases line up with TRBD1. Germline V gene sequence: CDR1 MDHEN, CDR2 SYDVKM. The CDR3 loop spans 13 amino acids. Trimming cost V 5 bases and J 8 bases; bases outside gene matches: 4. The CDR3 loop reads CASSGDRAYIQYF. The CDR3 DNA reads as TGTGCCAGCAGTGGGGACAGGGCGTACATTCAGTACTTC.

This clone occurred a few times. The rearrangement links TRBV5-1 to TRBJ1-5, with D hard to call. Trimming took 1 base from V and 0 from J, leaving 2 bases between them. The germline V gene has CDR1 SGHRS and CDR2 YFSETQ. The CDR3 is 13 amino acids. CDR3 in amino acids: CASSLYSNQPQHF. The CDR3 DNA follows: TGCGCCAGCAGCTTGTATAGCAATCAGCCCCAGCATTTT.

J is TRBJ1-5 and V is TRBV6-1; the D gene is possibly TRBD1 (5 bases). Per germline, CDR1 MNHNS and CDR2 SASEGT. Trimming cost V 2 bases and J 5 bases, with 10 bases left between them. CDR3 length: 14 amino acids. CDR3 nucleotides: TGTGCCAGCAGTGAATACAGGACGGATCAGCCCCAGCATTTT. Translation gives CASSEYRTDQPQHF.

The DNA for the CDR3 is TGTGCCAGCAGTTTTGGGGAGAGTGAAGCTTTCTTT. Residues: CASSFGESEAFF. The chain combines TRBV28 with TRBJ1-1; no definite D call. Trimming cost V 3 bases and J 7 bases, with 9 bases left between them. This CDR3 contains 12 residues. CDR1 MDHEN and CDR2 SYDVKM come from the germline V gene.

The chain recombines TRBV19 with TRBJ2-1; 7 bases align to TRBD1. Germline V gives CDR1 LNHDA, CDR2 SQIVND (reference sequence). Trimming cost V 3 bases and J 6 bases; bases outside gene matches: 5. The CDR3 length is 14 residues. CDR3 in amino acids: CASSISGTVNEQFF. The CDR3 coding sequence is TGTGCCAGTAGTATTTCCGGGACAGTCAATGAGCAGTTCTTC.

CDR3 sequence reads: CASSGQGGNYGYTF. As DNA, the CDR3 is TGTGCCAGCAGCGGACAGGGGGGAAACTATGGCTACACCTTC. The V gene is TRBV9, the J gene TRBJ1-2; 9 bases align to TRBD1. The CDR3 totals 14 residues. Germline V gene data show CDR1 as SGDLS and CDR2 as YYNGEE. The J segment lost 2 bases and the V segment lost 3 bases, leaving 2 bases of the junction unmatched. The full variable domain, with the rest looked up from reference TRBV9 and TRBJ1-2, is DSGVTQTPKHLITATGQRVTLRCSPRSGDLSVYWYQQSLDQGLQFLIQYYNGEERAKGNILERFSAQQFPDLHSELNLSSLELGDSALYFCASSGQGGNYGYTFGSGTRLTVV.

Concerning this clone: The sample carries other DNA sequences with the same CDR3. The chain carries TRBV4-1 and TRBJ1-6; D remains ambiguous. This CDR3 comprises 16 residues. CDR1 and CDR2 (germline): MGHRA, YSYEKL. V dropped 3 bases and J dropped 13 bases, with 22 bases sitting between them. CDR3 sequence (DNA): TGCGCCAGCAGCCAGGATATAGGGAGTCCCATTCTCCCCCTCCACTTT. Amino acid sequence: CASSQDIGSPILPLHF.

The genes are TRBV7-8 and TRBJ2-1; 9 nucleotides align to TRBD2. V gave up 5 bases and J gave up 8 bases; unmatched junction bases: 16. Germline V gene data show CDR1 as SGHVS and CDR2 as FQNEAQ. The CDR3 contains 17 residues. This CDR3 is CASSPRSGGPERDEQFF. In DNA form, the CDR3 reads TGTGCCAGCAGCCCTCGTAGCGGGGGACCCGAACGTGATGAGCAGTTCTTC.

The chain couples TRBV27 to TRBJ1-4; TRBD1 matches 8 bases. J was trimmed by 0 bases and V by 3 bases; bases with no gene match: 9. Germline loops: CDR1 MNHEY, CDR2 SMNVEV (reference sequence). The CDR3 contains 18 residues. DNA of the CDR3: TGTGCCAGCAGTTTTCCCGGGACAGGTCTTGCAACTAATGAAAAACTGTTTTTT. It is translated as CASSFPGTGLATNEKLFF.

The rearrangement joins TRBV4-2 to TRBJ1-1; 8 nucleotides align to TRBD1. The CDR3 is 14 amino acids. With 7 bases clipped from V and 6 bases from J, the junction kept 10 bases outside the gene matches. The germline V gene encodes CDR1 LGHNA and CDR2 YNFKEQ. The CDR3: CASTSDRGIAEAFF. The CDR3 DNA reads as TGTGCCAGCACGTCTGACAGGGGAATCGCTGAAGCTTTCTTT.

In its sample, this clone was seen once. CDR3 protein: CASSLGTSDTDTQYF. The CDR3 DNA sequence: TGTGCCAGCAGCCTAGGGACTAGCGACACAGATACGCAGTATTTT. V gene TRBV7-9 combines with J gene TRBJ2-3; 10 nucleotides line up with TRBD2. Germline CDR1 reads SEHNR; CDR2 reads FQNEAQ (reference sequence). CDR3 length equals 15 residues. The V segment lost 5 bases and the J segment 2 bases; nucleotides outside the gene matches: 4.

The genes are TRBV2 and TRBJ1-5, with D possibly TRBD1 on 5 matching bases. The CDR3 has 13 residues. The V gene lost 8 bases and the J gene lost 3 bases, with 11 bases spanning the gap. CDR1 SNHLY and CDR2 FYNNEI come from the germline V gene. The CDR3 nucleotides read TGTGCCAGCGCAGAAGGGGACAATCAGCCCCAGCATTTT. Translating gives CASAEGDNQPQHF.